This TCR beta chain appears in the sequencing data of a study of blood T cell repertoires in COVID-19. Study information: PBMCs, B-cell-depleted T cells, or T cells provided the cDNA or gDNA that made up the material.

Germline V CDR1 and CDR2: MDHEN, SYDVKM. CDR3 length equals 12 residues. J was trimmed by 10 bases and V by 4 bases; bases with no gene match: 4. Repertoires were generated with immunoSEQ multiplex PCR, while TCRdb's copy carries only in-frame clones and drops some. The sample includes about 130,000 clones, roughly 92% of them seen just once. While infection was still active, Seattle patients were enrolled and then followed longitudinally. The V and J genes are TRBV28 and TRBJ1-5; 7 bases line up with TRBD1. The source material was peripheral blood. The receptor was derived from a man aged 50 to 59 with COVID-19, enrolled during active disease. CDR3 nucleotide sequence: TGTGCCAGCAGTTCACTAGGGGGCCCCCAGCATTTT. Translating gives CASSSLGGPQHF.